The clone carrying this T cell receptor beta chain occurred a few times. The target antigen is unknown. TCRdb re-derived calls from the reads in MiXCR, one entry per CDR3 protein. The sample has 250,000 to 300,000 distinct CDR3 sequences, around 15% seen once; the top ten hold roughly half. These data come from a study of T cell repertoires in cytomegalovirus infection. Overall study: The public TCR beta signatures pointed to both CMV infection and matching HLA type. General observations from the study: Summed frequency of shared TCR beta families picked out CMV carriers who also had the relevant HLA. In two of eight donors, the top clonotype was HLA-C-restricted CMV-specific.

This CDR3 region has 14 residues. V lost 6 bases, J lost 6 bases, and 15 bases lay in between. The sequence was collected from a human donor in good health (CMV status not recorded). Some clones in this sample may be carry-over from other donors' samples. Sample: CD8+ T cells from PBMCs. The chain joins TRBV12-3 or TRBV12-4 to TRBJ1-5; D is perhaps TRBD1 (6 bases). The CDR3 loop is CASREQGPSQPQHF. CDR3 coding DNA: TGTGCCAGCAGAGAACAGGGACCGAGTCAGCCCCAGCATTTT.